This T cell receptor (beta chain) was identified in a study of blood T cell repertoires in COVID-19. About the study: Acute-phase and convalescent COVID-19 samples originated in the United States, Italy and Spain. The analysed material was cDNA or gDNA that came from T cells, B-cell-depleted T cells, or PBMCs.

The CDR3 runs to 15 residues. Germline V gene lookup returns CDR1 KGHSH and CDR2 LQKENI. V lost 3 bases, J lost 3 bases, and 8 bases stayed unmatched. The authors' processing: The authors estimated nucleated cell counts from reference gene primer amplification. Some clones are missing from TCRdb's copy, which holds only in-frame ones; the method was immunoSEQ multiplex PCR. V and J calls plus clone size are reproduced from that table; the DNA served to infer D and trimming. The repertoire holds a few hundred thousand clones, with about 90% as singletons. This clonotype originated in a woman aged 45-59 years with COVID-19, enrolled during active disease. The chain couples TRBV18 to TRBJ2-7; 7 nucleotides agree with TRBD1. Sequences were obtained from peripheral blood. In DNA, the CDR3 is TGTGCCAGCTCACCTCCCGGGACAGCTTTCTACGAGCAGTACTTC. Amino acid sequence: CASSPPGTAFYEQYF.